This TCR beta chain was sequenced in a study of blood T cell repertoires in COVID-19. Study at large: PBMCs, B-cell-depleted T cells, or T cells provided the cDNA or gDNA that made up the material.

Original processing methods: Researchers report that nucleated cell counts were estimated from reference gene primer amplification. Profiling relied on immunoSEQ multiplex PCR, and the TCRdb table lists in-frame clones only, not all of them. That table furnishes V, J and clone size, whereas the DNA furnished D and trimming. The profile shows 120,000 to 150,000 clones, 88% of them singletons. A few counts support this clone. In terms of age and location, participants ranged from about 18 to 89 years and lived in about two dozen US areas. The sequenced sample consisted of PBMCs or T cells enriched from blood (not recorded which). The clonotype was recovered from a woman aged 30 to 39 with acute COVID-19.

Here the CDR3 DNA reads TGTGCCATCAGTGACGGGGGAGAGGATATAAACGGGGAGCTGTTTTTT. Residues: CAISDGGEDINGELFF. This rearrangement joins TRBV10-3 to TRBJ2-2; weak D call: TRBD2 (6 bases). CDR3 size: 16 residues. The ends were cut back, 3 bases at V and 7 bases at J, with 18 bases in the middle. Per germline, CDR1 ENHRY and CDR2 SYGVKD.